Listed below are T cell receptor beta chains from one sample, sequenced in a study of shared clonotypes between healthy human individuals. This table comes from immunoSEQ multiplex PCR, and its TCRdb copy is limited to in-frame clones, with some not included. In the table there are 2 million to 2.5 million clones, approximately 93% of which are singletons. The sequenced material came from naive CD4+ T cells from PBMCs. The receptors derive from a man younger than 35 in good health. Some clones in this sample may be carry-over from other donors' samples. Each CDR3 is given with its conserved first and last residue. Each record gives: clone size, D gene, V gene, J gene, CDR3 protein, CDR3 DNA. D genes are given only for firm matches. The size entry is marked missing in some rows and otherwise reads once, few, many or a size class.

clone size: .
D gene: .
V gene: TRBV2
J gene: TRBJ1-1
CDR3 protein: CASSPGNLNTEAFF
CDR3 DNA: TGTGCCAGCAGCCCTGGGAACTTGAACACTGAAGCTTTCTTT

clone size: .
D gene: .
V gene: TRBV27
J gene: TRBJ1-2
CDR3 protein: CASSLSLGSGGYGYTF
CDR3 DNA: TGTGCCAGCAGTTTATCCCTTGGTTCAGGAGGCTATGGCTACACCTTC

clone size: .
D gene: TRBD1
V gene: TRBV28
J gene: TRBJ2-7
CDR3 protein: CASRPTGTGAYEQYF
CDR3 DNA: TGTGCCAGCAGGCCTACCGGGACAGGGGCCTACGAGCAGTACTTC

clone size: once
D gene: .
V gene: TRBV19
J gene: TRBJ1-5
CDR3 protein: CASSNLAGHQPQHF
CDR3 DNA: TGTGCCAGTAGTAATCTGGCAGGGCATCAGCCCCAGCATTTT

clone size: few
D gene: TRBD1
V gene: TRBV18
J gene: TRBJ1-1
CDR3 protein: CASSMDRGNTEAFF
CDR3 DNA: TGTGCCAGCTCAATGGACAGGGGCAACACTGAAGCTTTCTTT

clone size: once
D gene: TRBD2
V gene: TRBV5-4
J gene: TRBJ2-5
CDR3 protein: CASSSTGTRQETQYF
CDR3 DNA: TGTGCCAGCAGCAGTACAGGGACTAGGCAAGAGACCCAGTACTTC

clone size: .
D gene: .
V gene: TRBV25-1
J gene: TRBJ2-7
CDR3 protein: CASNRGGSHYEQYF
CDR3 DNA: TGTGCCAGCAACAGGGGGGGTTCCCACTACGAGCAGTACTTC

clone size: .
D gene: .
V gene: TRBV29-1
J gene: TRBJ2-5
CDR3 protein: CSVVVPEETQYF
CDR3 DNA: TGCAGCGTTGTTGTACCAGAAGAGACCCAGTACTTC

clone size: .
D gene: .
V gene: TRBV7-3
J gene: TRBJ2-3
CDR3 protein: CASSLTRSGTDTQYF
CDR3 DNA: TGTGCCAGCAGCTTAACTCGGTCAGGCACAGATACGCAGTATTTT

clone size: .
D gene: TRBD1
V gene: TRBV11-3
J gene: TRBJ2-5
CDR3 protein: CASSVGTGGLQETQYF
CDR3 DNA: TGTGCCAGCAGTGTCGGGACAGGGGGCTTACAAGAGACCCAGTACTTC

clone size: .
D gene: TRBD2
V gene: TRBV6-6
J gene: TRBJ2-1
CDR3 protein: CASSPSGRTYNEQFF
CDR3 DNA: TGTGCCAGCAGTCCTAGCGGGAGGACCTACAATGAGCAGTTCTTC

clone size: .
D gene: .
V gene: TRBV27
J gene: TRBJ2-1
CDR3 protein: CASRLANINNEQFF
CDR3 DNA: TGTGCCAGCCGTCTGGCTAACATAAACAATGAGCAGTTCTTC

clone size: .
D gene: TRBD2
V gene: TRBV5-1
J gene: TRBJ2-5
CDR3 protein: CASGGLAGLQETQYF
CDR3 DNA: TGCGCCAGCGGAGGTTTAGCGGGACTCCAAGAGACCCAGTACTTC

clone size: .
D gene: .
V gene: TRBV21-1
J gene: TRBJ2-5
CDR3 protein: CASSFRDRPFQETQYF
CDR3 DNA: TGTGCCAGCAGCTTCCGGGACAGGCCGTTCCAAGAGACCCAGTACTTC

clone size: .
D gene: TRBD2
V gene: TRBV5-1
J gene: TRBJ2-2
CDR3 protein: CASSIIAGVGTGELFF
CDR3 DNA: TGCGCCAGCAGCATAATAGCGGGAGTGGGCACCGGGGAGCTGTTTTTT

clone size: .
D gene: .
V gene: TRBV28
J gene: TRBJ1-1
CDR3 protein: CASSPRDGEAFF
CDR3 DNA: TGTGCCAGCAGTCCCCGGGACGGTGAAGCTTTCTTT

clone size: .
D gene: .
V gene: TRBV19
J gene: TRBJ2-7
CDR3 protein: CASSIGGLYEQYF
CDR3 DNA: TGTGCCAGTAGTATTGGGGGCCTGTACGAGCAGTACTTC

clone size: .
D gene: TRBD2
V gene: TRBV9
J gene: TRBJ2-7
CDR3 protein: CASSARAGGDEQYF
CDR3 DNA: TGTGCCAGCAGCGCTCGAGCGGGGGGCGACGAGCAGTACTTC

clone size: .
D gene: .
V gene: TRBV7-8
J gene: TRBJ2-7
CDR3 protein: CASSSRQNSYEQYF
CDR3 DNA: TGTGCCAGCAGCTCCAGACAGAACTCCTACGAGCAGTACTTC

clone size: .
D gene: .
V gene: TRBV30
J gene: TRBJ2-7
CDR3 protein: CAWSGPGLEQYF
CDR3 DNA: TGTGCCTGGAGTGGACCGGGCCTCGAGCAGTACTTC

clone size: .
D gene: .
V gene: TRBV29-1
J gene: TRBJ1-2
CDR3 protein: CSVMIGNYGYTF
CDR3 DNA: TGCAGCGTTATGATAGGAAACTATGGCTACACCTTC

clone size: .
D gene: .
V gene: TRBV5-6
J gene: TRBJ2-5
CDR3 protein: CASSRTGSRGTQYF
CDR3 DNA: TGTGCCAGCAGCCGTACCGGGAGCCGCGGGACCCAGTACTTC

clone size: .
D gene: .
V gene: TRBV30
J gene: TRBJ2-7
CDR3 protein: CAWSPPFSYEQYF
CDR3 DNA: TGTGCCTGGAGCCCCCCGTTCTCCTACGAGCAGTACTTC

clone size: .
D gene: TRBD2
V gene: TRBV4-2
J gene: TRBJ2-1
CDR3 protein: CASSPLRSGLANNEQFF
CDR3 DNA: TGTGCCAGCAGCCCTCTGAGATCAGGACTAGCCAACAATGAGCAGTTCTTC

clone size: .
D gene: TRBD2
V gene: TRBV9
J gene: TRBJ2-2
CDR3 protein: CASSVGLAGNTNTGELFF
CDR3 DNA: TGTGCCAGCAGCGTTGGCCTAGCGGGGAATACGAACACCGGGGAGCTGTTTTTT

clone size: .
D gene: .
V gene: TRBV29-1
J gene: TRBJ2-3
CDR3 protein: CSVEPLMGADTQYF
CDR3 DNA: TGCAGCGTTGAACCTCTCATGGGCGCAGATACGCAGTATTTT

clone size: .
D gene: .
V gene: TRBV15
J gene: TRBJ2-1
CDR3 protein: CATSRDLETPGDNEQFF
CDR3 DNA: TGTGCCACCAGCAGAGATCTAGAGACGCCCGGAGACAATGAGCAGTTCTTC